These 30 T cell receptor beta chains were sequenced from one sample in a study of identical twins. MiXCR, applied by TCRdb to the 5' RACE reads, yields one record per CDR3 protein. The sample holds some 570,000 distinct CDR3 sequences, approximately 20% seen once. The same sample was also studied in work on yellow fever vaccine responses in identical twins.

Sequencing input: CD4+ T cells sorted from blood. These receptors originate from a woman between 18 and 29 years old in good health.

The chain recombines TRBV11-2 with TRBJ2-3; 7 bases agree with TRBD1. Germline V gives CDR1 SGHAT, CDR2 FQNNGV. J lost 2 bases, V lost 5 bases, and 13 bases had no gene match. The CDR3 is 17 amino acids. CDR3 DNA: TGTGCCAGCAGCCCCCGACAGGGTTTATTTTCCACAGATACGCAGTATTTT. Amino acids: CASSPRQGLFSTDTQYF.

The chain uses TRBV4-2 and TRBJ2-6; 7 bases are a match to TRBD1. V shed 5 bases, J shed 2 bases, and the junction held 3 bases outside the gene matches. Looked up from germline, CDR1 is LGHNA and CDR2 is YNFKEQ. The CDR3 totals 15 residues. The CDR3 region is CASSNDRAGANVLTF. CDR3 nucleotides: TGTGCCAGCAGCAATGACAGGGCTGGGGCCAACGTCCTGACTTTC.

This clonotype was picked up a small number of times. V is TRBV7-7 and J is TRBJ2-2, with 11 bases lining up with TRBD2. Trimming took 5 bases from V and 5 from J; bases not matched to a gene: 4. The CDR3 runs to 15 residues. CDR1 is SSHAT, CDR2 FNYEAQ, per germline (reference sequence). The chain's CDR3 is CASSTGTSGTGELFF. Written as DNA, the CDR3 is TGTGCCAGCAGCACCGGGACTAGCGGAACCGGGGAGCTGTTTTTT.

The table lists this clonotype with a few counts. The CDR3 region has the DNA TGTGCCAGCAGCCCGACAGGGTCGGGCAATCAGCCCCAGCATTTT. This gives the protein CASSPTGSGNQPQHF. V usage is TRBV12-3 or TRBV12-4 and J usage is TRBJ1-5; 7 positions agree with TRBD1. With 6 bases clipped from V and 2 bases from J, the junction kept 7 bases outside the gene matches. The CDR3 totals 15 residues.

The chain joins TRBV5-1 to TRBJ1-3; 7 nucleotides align to TRBD1. Germline values: CDR1 SGHRS, CDR2 YFSETQ. Unmatched junction bases numbered 9, after V lost 4 bases and J lost 5 bases. CDR3 length: 15 residues. The CDR3, as DNA: TGCGCCAGCAGCCCGTCGACAGGGACCCGAAACACCATATATTTT. Encoded protein: CASSPSTGTRNTIYF.

This clonotype was detected only a few times. The V call is TRBV4-2, the J call TRBJ2-5, with D maybe TRBD2 (6 bases). Germline V gives CDR1 LGHNA, CDR2 YNFKEQ. This CDR3 contains 13 residues. Deletions cut 3 bases from V and 5 bases from J, with 10 bases between. CDR3 nucleotides: TGTGCCAGCAGCCAGGGAGGTTCGGAGACCCAGTACTTC. Protein product: CASSQGGSETQYF.

This chain connects TRBV6-6 to TRBJ2-1; D unresolved. The CDR3 sequence is 11 residues long. Trimming cost V 2 bases and J 10 bases, with 6 bases left between them. CDR1 is MNHNY, CDR2 SVGAGI, per germline (reference sequence). CDR3 amino acids: CASSYRSEQFF. In nucleotides, the CDR3 is TGTGCCAGCAGTTACCGTTCGGAGCAGTTCTTC.

The chain combines TRBV3-1 with TRBJ2-5; 10 positions match TRBD1. The germline CDR1 and CDR2 sequences are LGHDT and YNNKEL (reference sequence). Losses at the gene ends were 6 bases for V and 4 bases for J; bases not matched to a gene: 8. The CDR3 is made up of 15 amino acids. In DNA, the CDR3 is TGTGCCAGCAGGATGGGGTGGACAGGGGGAGAGACCCAGTACTTC. Amino acid sequence: CASRMGWTGGETQYF.

V and J are TRBV12-3 or TRBV12-4 and TRBJ2-5, with a weak D call TRBD2 (6 bases). The CDR3 runs 13 residues. The V gene lost 4 bases and the J gene lost 4 bases, with 10 bases spanning the gap. The CDR3 spells CASSYQEGETQYF. CDR3 nucleotide sequence: TGTGCCAGCAGTTACCAGGAGGGAGAGACCCAGTACTTC.

The chain combines TRBV20-1 with TRBJ2-2, with TRBD2 as a possible D gene (6 bases). The V end lost 1 base, the J end lost 2 bases, and 14 bases lay between the germline ends. CDR1 is DFQATT, CDR2 SNEGSKA, per germline (reference sequence). The CDR3 has 16 amino acids. This CDR3 is CSARGSAGPNTGELFF. The CDR3 DNA reads TGCAGTGCTAGAGGCTCGGCGGGACCTAACACCGGGGAGCTGTTTTTT.

This chain links TRBV7-2 with TRBJ2-7; D is unresolved. In germline, CDR1 is SGHTA, CDR2 FQGNSA. V was cut by 3 bases and J by 2 bases, with 14 bases left in between. This CDR3 has 15 residues. The chain's CDR3 is CASSLGIVLTYEQYF. The CDR3, as DNA: TGTGCCAGCAGCTTGGGGATAGTACTAACCTACGAGCAGTACTTC.

A note on this clonotype: One end of the junction varies from germline; a read error may be responsible. V gene TRBV19 combines with J gene TRBJ1-5; D gene ambiguous. This CDR3 has 13 residues. Germline lookup yields CDR1 LNHDA and CDR2 SQIVND (reference sequence). The CDR3 protein is CAISIGQNQPQHF. CDR3 nucleotide sequence: TGTGCCATTAGTATTGGCCAAAATCAGCCCCAGCATTTT.

This clonotype was counted only a few times. The chain carries TRBV20-1 and TRBJ1-1; D call uncertain. Germline V gene sequence: CDR1 DFQATT, CDR2 SNEGSKA (reference sequence). The CDR3 covers 13 residues. V lost 4 bases and J lost 2, with 11 bases in between. CDR3 sequence reads: CSATNKLNTEAFF. The CDR3 DNA reads as TGCAGTGCTACCAATAAGTTAAACACTGAAGCTTTCTTT.

The J gene is TRBJ1-2, the V gene TRBV4-1; 8 bases fit TRBD1. The germline V gene has CDR1 MGHRA and CDR2 YSYEKL. This CDR3 region has 15 residues. Trimming removed 2 bases from V and 8 bases from J; junction bases left unmatched: 10. The CDR3 here is CASSQLPTGVYGYTF. The CDR3 DNA is TGCGCCAGCAGCCAACTTCCGACAGGGGTTTACGGCTACACCTTC.

This chain joins TRBV11-1 and TRBJ2-1; D perhaps matches TRBD2 (6 bases). The germline V gene has CDR1 SGHAT and CDR2 FQDESV (reference sequence). Trimming removed 3 bases from V and 2 bases from J, with 14 bases in between. The CDR3 runs to 16 residues. The CDR3 DNA follows: TGTGCCAGCAGCTTGACTAGGTCTTCCCCCTACAATGAGCAGTTCTTC. Translation: CASSLTRSSPYNEQFF. Full variable domain (remainder filled in from reference TRBV11-1 and TRBJ2-1): EAEVAQSPRYKITEKSQAVAFWCDPISGHATLYWYRQILGQGPELLVQFQDESVVDDSQLPKDRFSAERLKGVDSTLKIQPAELGDSAMYLCASSLTRSSPYNEQFFGPGTRLTVL.

This clonotype has only a few counts. V is TRBV5-6 and J is TRBJ2-5; maybe TRBD1 (5 bases). The CDR3 spans 13 residues. Germline lookup yields CDR1 SGHDT and CDR2 YYEEEE. Trimming stripped 3 bases from V and 0 bases from J, with 6 bases between. CDR3 nucleotides: TGTGCCAGCAGCTCCAGGGACCAAGAGACCCAGTACTTC. This gives the protein CASSSRDQETQYF.

The chain combines TRBV12-3 or TRBV12-4 with TRBJ1-2; 10 nucleotides agree with TRBD1. J lost 4 bases, V lost 6 bases, and 5 bases had no gene match. The CDR3 consists of 14 residues. CDR3 coding DNA: TGTGCCAGCAGCAAGACAGGGGGCAGCTATGGCTACACCTTC. Translating it yields CASSKTGGSYGYTF.

This clonotype has a handful of counts. The rearrangement links TRBV15 to TRBJ2-7; possibly TRBD1 for D (6 bases). The germline gives CDR1 LNHNV, CDR2 YYDKDF (reference sequence). The CDR3 has 15 amino acids. V dropped 1 base and J dropped 1 base, with 11 bases sitting between them. The CDR3 loop reads CATSRVVGGSYEQYF. CDR3 sequence (DNA): TGTGCCACCAGCAGAGTTGTAGGGGGATCCTACGAGCAGTACTTC.

This clonotype was seen only a few times. V and J are TRBV10-2 and TRBJ1-1; the D is unclear. Germline-derived CDR1 and CDR2 are WSHSY and SAAADI. The CDR3 consists of 14 residues. With 0 bases removed from V and 5 bases from J, the gap between germline ends came to 10 bases. CDR3 region: CASSESVTETEAFF. DNA for the CDR3: TGCGCCAGCAGTGAGTCGGTAACAGAGACTGAAGCTTTCTTT.

This rearrangement joins TRBV3-1 to TRBJ2-5, with 7 nucleotides matching TRBD1. CDR1 LGHDT and CDR2 YNNKEL come from the germline V gene (reference sequence). The V and J ends lost 4 bases and 2 bases, in that order; junction bases with no gene match: 10. CDR3 length equals 16 residues. CDR3 sequence: CASSLPETGLQETQYF. Here the CDR3 DNA reads TGTGCCAGCAGCCTCCCCGAGACAGGGCTACAAGAGACCCAGTACTTC.

This rearrangement joins TRBV3-1 to TRBJ2-1; 10 positions match TRBD2. V was clipped by 5 bases and J by 6 bases; unmatched bases: 10. The CDR3 spans 16 residues. Germline V gene data show CDR1 as LGHDT and CDR2 as YNNKEL (reference sequence). CDR3 sequence: CASSVVTGLASNEQFF. The CDR3 DNA is TGTGCCAGCAGCGTTGTAACGGGACTAGCGTCCAATGAGCAGTTCTTC.

The chain combines TRBV18 with TRBJ2-6; D is perhaps TRBD1 (6 bases). Between the trimmed V and J ends, which lost 1 base and 0 bases, there was a span of 10 bases. Germline assignment: CDR1 KGHSH and CDR2 LQKENI. This CDR3 is built from 17 residues. CDR3 loop: CASSPQDSISGANVLTF. CDR3 in DNA: TGTGCCAGCTCACCACAGGACAGCATCTCTGGGGCCAACGTCCTGACTTTC.

The V and J genes are TRBV12-3 or TRBV12-4 and TRBJ2-1; 7 nucleotides align to TRBD2. V dropped 7 bases and J dropped 7; count of bases not matched to a gene: 7. CDR3 length: 13 residues. This CDR3 is CASKAGSLNEQFF. The CDR3 region has the DNA TGTGCCAGCAAAGCGGGATCGTTGAATGAGCAGTTCTTC.

This clonotype came up a few times. The chain joins TRBV5-1 to TRBJ2-1; TRBD2 aligns across 7 bases. Germline V lookup: CDR1 SGHRS, CDR2 YFSETQ. This CDR3 is 14 amino acids long. V was clipped by 1 base and J by 6 bases; unmatched bases: 4. CDR3 in amino acids: CASSLSRGVNEQFF. The CDR3 region has the DNA TGCGCCAGCAGCTTGTCACGGGGGGTCAATGAGCAGTTCTTC.

The V and J genes are TRBV28 and TRBJ1-2, with D perhaps matching TRBD1 (6 bases). V lost 2 bases to trimming and J lost 12 bases, with 19 bases between them. CDR1 and CDR2 (germline): MDHEN, SYDVKM. The CDR3 has 14 residues. CDR3 sequence: CASSLGGSRGGNTF. The CDR3 DNA is TGTGCCAGCAGTTTAGGGGGCTCCCGCGGAGGGAACACCTTC.

The gene calls are TRBV29-1 and TRBJ1-2, with D possibly TRBD1 on 5 matching bases. Germline-derived CDR1 and CDR2 are SQVTM and ANQGSEA. The CDR3 covers 12 residues. Trimming stripped 3 bases from V and 7 bases from J, with 12 bases between. CDR3 in DNA: TGCAGCGTTGATCCAGGGAAGGGTGGCTACACCTTC. This gives the protein CSVDPGKGGYTF.

CDR3 nucleotides: TGCAGTGCTCCCGGGACAGGGGACTATGGCTACACCTTC. Translation gives CSAPGTGDYGYTF. V and J are TRBV20-1 and TRBJ1-2; 10 bases match TRBD1. The CDR3 is 13 amino acids. V was clipped by 5 bases and J by 3 bases; unmatched bases: 3. The V gene's germline CDR1 is DFQATT and CDR2 SNEGSKA (reference sequence).

This clonotype has a handful of counts. The rearrangement joins TRBV12-3 or TRBV12-4 to TRBJ2-3, with D hard to call. Deletions cut 5 bases from V and 5 bases from J, with 11 bases between. This CDR3 has 13 residues. The CDR3 here is CASSPNYVDTQYF. CDR3 DNA sequence: TGTGCCAGCAGTCCGAATTACGTAGATACGCAGTATTTT.

The chain recombines TRBV4-2 with TRBJ1-1, with D perhaps TRBD1 (5 bases). V was pared by 0 bases and J by 6 bases, with 14 bases between. The CDR3 totals 15 residues. Per the germline V gene, CDR1 is LGHNA and CDR2 is YNFKEQ. CDR3 loop: CASSQDRFWGAEAFF. The CDR3 region has the DNA TGTGCCAGCAGCCAAGATCGGTTTTGGGGGGCTGAAGCTTTCTTT.

This clonotype was seen more than once but under ten times. This chain links TRBV18 with TRBJ2-1; D gene unclear. Between the trimmed V and J ends, which lost 0 bases and 12 bases, there was a span of 9 bases. Germline V gene data show CDR1 as KGHSH and CDR2 as LQKENI. The CDR3 runs to 12 residues. The CDR3 nucleotides are TGTGCCAGCTCACCACCTCAAGCTCGGCAGTTCTTC. This codes for CASSPPQARQFF.